This entry features one TCR beta chain sequence. This table comes from immunoSEQ multiplex PCR, and its TCRdb copy is limited to in-frame clones, with some not included. The sample records about 380,000 clones, over 90% being singletons. These data are taken from a study of shared T cell receptors in the human thymus. J gave up 4 bases and V 4 bases, and 11 bases lay outside the gene matches. Germline CDR1 reads SGHTA; CDR2 reads FQGTGA. There are 18 residues in the CDR3. Input material: thymocytes. The chain joins TRBV7-3 to TRBJ2-1; 12 nucleotides line up with TRBD2. The TCR originated in a human donor. CDR3 sequence: CASSSTSSGRALYNEQFF. The CDR3 DNA sequence: TGTGCCAGCAGCTCCACCTCTAGCGGGAGGGCCCTATACAATGAGCAGTTCTTC. The whole variable domain, filled in from reference TRBV7-3 and TRBJ2-1, reads GAGVSQTPSNKVTEKGKYVELRCDPISGHTALYWYRQSLGQGPEFLIYFQGTGAADDSGLPNDRFFAVRPEGSVSTLKIQRTERGDSAVYLCASSSTSSGRALYNEQFFGPGTRLTVL.